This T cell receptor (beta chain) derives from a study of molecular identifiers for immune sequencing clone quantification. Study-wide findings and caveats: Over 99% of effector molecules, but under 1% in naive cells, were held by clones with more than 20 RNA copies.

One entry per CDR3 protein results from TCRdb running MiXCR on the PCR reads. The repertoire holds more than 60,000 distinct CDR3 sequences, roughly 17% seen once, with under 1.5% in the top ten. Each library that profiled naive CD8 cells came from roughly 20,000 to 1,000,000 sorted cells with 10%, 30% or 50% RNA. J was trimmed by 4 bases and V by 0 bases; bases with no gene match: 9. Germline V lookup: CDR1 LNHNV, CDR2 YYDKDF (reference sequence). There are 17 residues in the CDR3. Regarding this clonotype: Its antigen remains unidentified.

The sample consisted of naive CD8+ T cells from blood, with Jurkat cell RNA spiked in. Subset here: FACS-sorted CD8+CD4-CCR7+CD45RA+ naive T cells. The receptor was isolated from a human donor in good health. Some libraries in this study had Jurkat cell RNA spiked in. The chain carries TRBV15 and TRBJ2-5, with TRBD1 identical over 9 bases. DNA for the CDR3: TGTGCCACCAGCAGAGAGGTTGGGACAGGGTTGTTAGAGACCCAGTACTTC. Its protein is CATSREVGTGLLETQYF. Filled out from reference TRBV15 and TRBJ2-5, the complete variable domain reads DAMVIQNPRYQVTQFGKPVTLSCSQTLNHNVMYWYQQKSSQAPKLLFHYYDKDFNNEADTPDNFQSRRPNTSFCFLDIRSPGLGDTAMYLCATSREVGTGLLETQYFGPGTRLLVL.